These 21 T cell receptor beta chains were all obtained from the same sample, sequenced in a study of OX40 agonist ivuxolimab in advanced cancers. The assay was immunoSEQ multiplex PCR, and TCRdb's table has in-frame clones only and misses some. Here the sample spans about 59,000 clones, approximately 91% being singletons. The sequencing used CD4+ or CD8+ T cells sorted from blood, collected in a trial of the OX40 agonist ivuxolimab. The source of these receptors is an adult with an advanced solid tumor such as melanoma, head and neck, liver or kidney cancer.

The gene calls are TRBV30 and TRBJ2-7; D tentatively fits TRBD1 or TRBD2 (6 bases each). CDR3 size: 14 residues. Germline lookup yields CDR1 GTSNPN and CDR2 SVGIG (reference sequence). The V end was cut by 4 bases, the J end by 7 bases, with 20 bases between. The CDR3 spells CAWTLLTGRGEQYF. CDR3 nucleotides: TGTGCCTGGACCCTTTTGACAGGCCGGGGGGAGCAGTACTTC.

The chain uses TRBV2 and TRBJ1-5; no clear D. This CDR3 contains 16 residues. The germline V gene has CDR1 SNHLY and CDR2 FYNNEI. Trimming removed 2 bases from V and 4 bases from J, with 15 bases in between. As DNA, the CDR3 is TGTGCCAGCAGTGAACGAGCCTCCCTGATTAATCAGCCCCAGCATTTT. As protein: CASSERASLINQPQHF.

This chain joins TRBV5-1 and TRBJ1-4, with D possibly matching TRBD1 (5 bases). Germline CDR1 SGHRS, CDR2 YFSETQ. The length of the CDR3 is 14 residues. Trimming removed 7 bases at V and 8 bases at J, with 18 bases between. CDR3 DNA sequence: TGCGCCAGCTGTCCCGGGGGTGGTGAGGAAAAACTGTTTTTT. This translates into CASCPGGGEEKLFF.

This chain joins TRBV7-9 and TRBJ2-7; D gene ambiguous. Trimming removed 2 bases from V and 5 bases from J, with 4 bases in between. This CDR3 is 11 amino acids long. CDR1 is SEHNR, CDR2 FQNEAQ, per germline (reference sequence). CDR3 nucleotides: TGTGCCAGCAGCTTATCCGACGAGCAGTACTTC. The encoded protein is CASSLSDEQYF.

In its sample, this clone was seen once. V usage is TRBV11-2 and J usage is TRBJ1-1; D perhaps matches TRBD1 (6 bases). Looked up from germline, CDR1 is SGHAT and CDR2 is FQNNGV. CDR3 length: 15 amino acids. The germline V and J ends were trimmed by 5 bases and 4 bases, with 17 bases remaining between them. The CDR3: CASSVRGGQRTEAFF. The DNA for the CDR3 is TGTGCCAGCAGCGTTCGGGGGGGACAACGCACTGAAGCTTTCTTT.

This sequence joins TRBV5-6 and TRBJ2-5; 12 bases fit TRBD1. V was clipped by 4 bases and J by 5 bases; unmatched bases: 9. Germline V gene sequence: CDR1 SGHDT, CDR2 YYEEEE. The length of the CDR3 is 16 residues. CDR3 residues: CASSDRDRGLWETQYF. CDR3 coding DNA: TGTGCCAGCAGCGACCGGGACAGGGGGCTTTGGGAGACCCAGTACTTC.

This clone appeared a single time. The chain couples TRBV7-3 to TRBJ2-3; 14 bases are shared with TRBD2. Trimming took 5 bases from V and 5 from J; bases not matched to a gene: 3. The length of the CDR3 is 15 residues. Germline-derived CDR1 and CDR2 are SGHTA and FQGTGA. In nucleotides, the CDR3 is TGTGCCAGCAGCCCGGGACTAGCGGGAGTAGATACGCAGTATTTT. This translates into CASSPGLAGVDTQYF.

The chain is built from TRBV11-3 and TRBJ2-5; tentative D call: TRBD2 (6 bases). Germline CDR1 and CDR2: SGHNT and YENEEA. This CDR3 is built from 15 residues. Trimming pared 2 bases from V and 5 bases from J, leaving 15 bases between. CDR3 in DNA: TGTGCCAGCAGCTTATCCGGGAGCGGAGGGGAGACCCAGTACTTC. This sequence encodes CASSLSGSGGETQYF.

The rearrangement links TRBV6-1 to TRBJ2-3; 7 bases align to TRBD2. In germline, CDR1 is MNHNS, CDR2 SASEGT. The CDR3 is 13 amino acids. The V segment lost 10 bases and the J segment 4 bases; nucleotides outside the gene matches: 8. The CDR3 bases are TGTGCCACCCTAGCGGAAGGGGCAGATACGCAGTATTTT. Translation gives CATLAEGADTQYF.

This clone was detected only once. The V call is TRBV28, the J call TRBJ2-3; D gene uncertain. This CDR3 spans 14 amino acids. CDR1 is MDHEN, CDR2 SYDVKM, per germline. Trimming shortened V by 2 bases and J by 3 bases, and 9 bases separated the two germline ends. CDR3 DNA: TGTGCCAGCAGTTTAATGCCCCCTACAGATACGCAGTATTTT. It is translated as CASSLMPPTDTQYF.

The chain is built from TRBV4-3 and TRBJ2-1; D remains unclear. V dropped 0 bases and J dropped 7 bases, with 10 bases sitting between them. CDR3 size: 14 residues. The germline V gene has CDR1 LGHNA and CDR2 YSLEER. The CDR3 is CASSQDLPGNEQFF. The CDR3 DNA reads TGCGCCAGCAGCCAAGATCTACCCGGAAATGAGCAGTTCTTC.

V usage is TRBV29-1 and J usage is TRBJ1-1; D might be TRBD1 (6 bases). V was cut by 7 bases and J by 2 bases, with 17 bases left in between. Germline CDR1 is SQVTM and CDR2 is ANQGSEA. This CDR3 comprises 14 residues. CDR3 residues: CSGGKNRENTEAFF. As DNA, the CDR3 is TGCAGCGGGGGAAAAAACAGGGAAAACACTGAAGCTTTCTTT.

This chain joins TRBV7-2 and TRBJ2-1; 9 bases are a match to TRBD2. Unmatched junction bases numbered 6, after V lost 5 bases and J lost 4 bases. Germline V gene lookup returns CDR1 SGHTA and CDR2 FQGNSA. The CDR3 is 15 residues long. The CDR3 loop reads CASSPRTSEYNEQFF. Written as DNA, the CDR3 is TGTGCCAGCAGCCCCCGGACTAGCGAGTACAATGAGCAGTTCTTC.

The CDR3 loop reads CASAFWAPEGYGYTF. As DNA, the CDR3 is TGTGCCAGTGCCTTTTGGGCCCCGGAGGGGTATGGCTACACCTTC. The chain carries TRBV19 and TRBJ1-2; D possibly corresponds to TRBD1 (5 bases). V shed 8 bases and J shed 5 bases, with 21 bases lying between them. The CDR3 totals 15 residues. Germline assignment: CDR1 LNHDA and CDR2 SQIVND (reference sequence).

The chain couples TRBV6-5 to TRBJ1-4, with 10 nucleotides matching TRBD1. Trimming removed 5 bases from V and 8 bases from J; junction bases left unmatched: 5. Germline CDR1 MNHEY, CDR2 SVGAGI. There are 14 residues in the CDR3. CDR3: CASSGTGAGEKLFF. CDR3 DNA sequence: TGTGCCAGCAGTGGGACAGGGGCGGGCGAAAAACTGTTTTTT.

This chain links TRBV5-4 with TRBJ1-2; perhaps TRBD1 as D (5 bases). The germline V gene has CDR1 SGHNT and CDR2 YYREEE (reference sequence). Trimming removed 0 bases at V and 5 bases at J, with 11 bases between. The CDR3 consists of 14 residues. CDR3 amino acids: CASSLEQAIYGYTF. The DNA for the CDR3 is TGTGCCAGCAGCTTGGAACAGGCGATATATGGCTACACCTTC.

V is TRBV29-1 and J is TRBJ2-7; TRBD2 aligns across 14 bases. Germline CDR1 and CDR2: SQVTM and ANQGSEA. The CDR3 length is 16 residues. J lost 3 bases, V lost 4 bases, and 8 bases had no gene match. The CDR3 region is CSVGGLAGEPLYEQYF. In nucleotides, the CDR3 is TGCAGCGTTGGGGGACTAGCGGGAGAGCCCCTCTACGAGCAGTACTTC.

V and J are TRBV7-2 and TRBJ2-1; the D call may be TRBD1 or TRBD2 (5 bases each). Trimming pared 3 bases from V and 10 bases from J, leaving 22 bases between. This CDR3 is 16 amino acids long. Germline V gives CDR1 SGHTA, CDR2 FQGNSA. The CDR3 nucleotides are TGTGCCAGCAGCTTCCCCTTAGGACAAACATGGGGGGAGCAGTTCTTC. It specifies CASSFPLGQTWGEQFF.

This clone was counted between two and nine times. The genes are TRBV7-9 and TRBJ1-2; D gene ambiguous. The CDR3 has 14 amino acids. With 0 bases removed from V and 6 bases from J, the gap between germline ends came to 11 bases. Looked up from germline, CDR1 is SEHNR and CDR2 is FQNEAQ (reference sequence). The CDR3 reads CASSLAPEPNGYTF. CDR3 nucleotides: TGTGCCAGCAGCTTAGCACCTGAACCTAATGGCTACACCTTC.

V usage is TRBV4-3 and J usage is TRBJ2-7; TRBD2 is a possible D gene (6 bases). Deletions cut 2 bases from V and 2 bases from J, with 13 bases between. The CDR3 runs to 15 residues. Germline V gene sequence: CDR1 LGHNA, CDR2 YSLEER. The CDR3 protein is CASSQLMGGAYEQYF. CDR3 DNA: TGCGCCAGCAGCCAACTTATGGGGGGAGCCTACGAGCAGTACTTC.

The gene calls are TRBV19 and TRBJ1-2; possible D gene TRBD1, 5 bases. V lost 8 bases to trimming and J lost 0 bases, with 13 bases between them. Germline V gene lookup returns CDR1 LNHDA and CDR2 SQIVND (reference sequence). The CDR3 length is 14 residues. In nucleotides, the CDR3 is TGTGCCAGTCACGCAGGGACCACTAACTATGGCTACACCTTC. Its protein product is CASHAGTTNYGYTF.